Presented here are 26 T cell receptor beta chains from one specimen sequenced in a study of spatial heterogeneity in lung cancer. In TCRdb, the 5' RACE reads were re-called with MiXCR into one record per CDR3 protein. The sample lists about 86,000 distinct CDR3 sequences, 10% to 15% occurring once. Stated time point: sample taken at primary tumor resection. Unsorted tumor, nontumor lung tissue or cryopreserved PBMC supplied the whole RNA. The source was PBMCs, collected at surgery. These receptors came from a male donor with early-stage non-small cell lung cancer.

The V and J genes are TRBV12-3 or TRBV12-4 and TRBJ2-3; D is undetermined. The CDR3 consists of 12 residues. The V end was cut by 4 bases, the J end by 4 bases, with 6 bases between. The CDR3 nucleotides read TGTGCCAGCAGTTCAAGGCCAGATACGCAGTATTTT. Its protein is CASSSRPDTQYF.

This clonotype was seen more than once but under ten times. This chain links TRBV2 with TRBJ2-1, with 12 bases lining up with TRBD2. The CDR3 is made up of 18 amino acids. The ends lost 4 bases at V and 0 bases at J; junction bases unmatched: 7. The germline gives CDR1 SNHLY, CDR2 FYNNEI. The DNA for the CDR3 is TGTGCCAGCAGTGGGGCTAGCGGGGGGGCGAGCTCCTACAATGAGCAGTTCTTC. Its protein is CASSGASGGASSYNEQFF.

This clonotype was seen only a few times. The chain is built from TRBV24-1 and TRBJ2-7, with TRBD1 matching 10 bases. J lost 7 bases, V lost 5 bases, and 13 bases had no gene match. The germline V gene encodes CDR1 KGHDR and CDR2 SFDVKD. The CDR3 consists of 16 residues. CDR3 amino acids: CATSAPPGTGAGEQYF. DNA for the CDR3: TGTGCCACCAGTGCCCCCCCGGGGACAGGGGCTGGTGAGCAGTACTTC.

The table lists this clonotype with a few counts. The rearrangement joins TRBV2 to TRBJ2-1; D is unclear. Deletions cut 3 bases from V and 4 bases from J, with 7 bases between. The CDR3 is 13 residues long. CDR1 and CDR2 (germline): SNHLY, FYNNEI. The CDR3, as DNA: TGTGCCAGCAGTGAGGGGATTTACAATGAGCAGTTCTTC. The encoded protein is CASSEGIYNEQFF. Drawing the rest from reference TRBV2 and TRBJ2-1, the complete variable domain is EPEVTQTPSHQVTQMGQEVILRCVPISNHLYFYWYRQILGQKVEFLVSFYNNEISEKSEIFDDQFSVERPDGSNFTLKIRSTKLEDSAMYFCASSEGIYNEQFFGPGTRLTVL.

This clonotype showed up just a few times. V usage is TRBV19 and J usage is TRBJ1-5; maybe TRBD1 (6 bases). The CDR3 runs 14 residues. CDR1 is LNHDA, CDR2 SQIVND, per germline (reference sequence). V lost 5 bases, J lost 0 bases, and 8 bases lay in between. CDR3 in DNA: TGTGCCAGTAGTGGACAGTATAGCAATCAGCCCCAGCATTTT. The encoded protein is CASSGQYSNQPQHF.

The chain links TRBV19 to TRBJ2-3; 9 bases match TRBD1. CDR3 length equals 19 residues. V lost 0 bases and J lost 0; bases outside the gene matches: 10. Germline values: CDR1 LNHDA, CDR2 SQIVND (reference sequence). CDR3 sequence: CASSIEKTGTGTSTDTQYF. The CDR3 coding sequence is TGTGCCAGTAGTATAGAGAAAACCGGGACAGGGACAAGCACAGATACGCAGTATTTT.

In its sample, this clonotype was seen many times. The CDR3 loop reads CASSLDSGWGTEAFF. In nucleotides, the CDR3 is TGCGCCAGCAGCTTGGATAGCGGCTGGGGCACTGAAGCTTTCTTT. The V call is TRBV5-1, the J call TRBJ1-1, with unresolved D. Per germline, CDR1 SGHRS and CDR2 YFSETQ. The CDR3 runs 15 residues. Trimming removed 0 bases at V and 4 bases at J, with 13 bases between.

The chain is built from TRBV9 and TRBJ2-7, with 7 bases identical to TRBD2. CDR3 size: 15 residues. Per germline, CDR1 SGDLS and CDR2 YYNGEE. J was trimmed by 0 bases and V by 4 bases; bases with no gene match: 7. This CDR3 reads CASSSGRGYSYEQYF. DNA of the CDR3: TGTGCCAGCAGCAGCGGGCGGGGGTACTCCTACGAGCAGTACTTC.

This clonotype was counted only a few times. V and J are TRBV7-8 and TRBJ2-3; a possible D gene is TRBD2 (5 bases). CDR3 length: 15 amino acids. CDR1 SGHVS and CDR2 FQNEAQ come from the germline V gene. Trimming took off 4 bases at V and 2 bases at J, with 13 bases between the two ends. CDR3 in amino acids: CASSSRSGSTDTQYF. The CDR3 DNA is TGTGCCAGCAGCTCACGGTCGGGGTCCACAGATACGCAGTATTTT.

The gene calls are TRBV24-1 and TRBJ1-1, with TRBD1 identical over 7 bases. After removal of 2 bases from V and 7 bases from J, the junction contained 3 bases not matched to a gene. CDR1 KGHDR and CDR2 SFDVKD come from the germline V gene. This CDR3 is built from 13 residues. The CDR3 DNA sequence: TGTGCCACCAGTGATTCTCACAGGGGTGAAGCTTTCTTT. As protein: CATSDSHRGEAFF.

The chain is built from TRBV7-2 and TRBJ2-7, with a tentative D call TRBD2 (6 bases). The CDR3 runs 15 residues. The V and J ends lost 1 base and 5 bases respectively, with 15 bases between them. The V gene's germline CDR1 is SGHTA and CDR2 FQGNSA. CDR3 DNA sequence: TGTGCCAGCAGCTTAGGGCCGGGACTTCTAAACGAGCAGTACTTC. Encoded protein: CASSLGPGLLNEQYF.

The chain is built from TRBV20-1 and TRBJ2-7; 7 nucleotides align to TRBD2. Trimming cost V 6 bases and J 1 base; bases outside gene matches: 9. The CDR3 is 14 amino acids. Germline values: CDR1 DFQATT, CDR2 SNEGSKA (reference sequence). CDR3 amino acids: CSAGRGLRSYEQYF. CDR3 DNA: TGCAGTGCGGGGCGGGGACTACGATCCTACGAGCAGTACTTC.

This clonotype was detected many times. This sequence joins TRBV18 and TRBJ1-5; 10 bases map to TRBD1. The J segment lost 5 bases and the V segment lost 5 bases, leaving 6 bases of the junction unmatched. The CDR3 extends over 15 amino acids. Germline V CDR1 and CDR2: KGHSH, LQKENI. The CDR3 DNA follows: TGTGCCAGCTCAGCCGACAGGGGGCGAGATCAGCCCCAGCATTTT. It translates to CASSADRGRDQPQHF.

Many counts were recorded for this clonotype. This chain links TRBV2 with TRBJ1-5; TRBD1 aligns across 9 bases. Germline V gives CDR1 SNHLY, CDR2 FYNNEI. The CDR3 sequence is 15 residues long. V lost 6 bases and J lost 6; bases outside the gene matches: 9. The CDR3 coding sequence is TGTGCCAGCAGCGACCAAGGGACAGGGCTTCAGCCCCAGCATTTT. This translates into CASSDQGTGLQPQHF.

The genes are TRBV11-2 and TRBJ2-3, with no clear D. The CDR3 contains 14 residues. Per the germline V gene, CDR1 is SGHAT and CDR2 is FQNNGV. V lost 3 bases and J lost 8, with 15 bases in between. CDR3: CASSFIRSRGTQYF. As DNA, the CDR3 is TGTGCCAGCAGCTTCATCAGATCGCGTGGTACGCAGTATTTT.

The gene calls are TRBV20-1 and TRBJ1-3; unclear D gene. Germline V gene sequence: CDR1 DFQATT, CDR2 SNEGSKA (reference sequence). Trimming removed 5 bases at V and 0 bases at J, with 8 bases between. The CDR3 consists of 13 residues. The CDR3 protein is CSAPEPSGNTIYF. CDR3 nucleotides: TGCAGTGCTCCAGAACCCTCTGGAAACACCATATATTTT.

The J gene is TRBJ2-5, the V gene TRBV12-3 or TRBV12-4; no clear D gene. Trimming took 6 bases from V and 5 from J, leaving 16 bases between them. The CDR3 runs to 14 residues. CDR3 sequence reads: CASSSDTQGETQYF. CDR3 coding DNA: TGTGCCAGCAGCTCTGACACCCAAGGGGAGACCCAGTACTTC.

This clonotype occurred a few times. The CDR3 DNA sequence: TGTGCCAGCAGCCGCGGCAGGAACACTGAAGCTTTCTTT. Translated, it gives CASSRGRNTEAFF. The chain recombines TRBV3-1 with TRBJ1-1, with D unresolved. V dropped 4 bases and J dropped 1 base, with 7 bases sitting between them. This CDR3 contains 13 residues. The germline V gene encodes CDR1 LGHDT and CDR2 YNNKEL (reference sequence).

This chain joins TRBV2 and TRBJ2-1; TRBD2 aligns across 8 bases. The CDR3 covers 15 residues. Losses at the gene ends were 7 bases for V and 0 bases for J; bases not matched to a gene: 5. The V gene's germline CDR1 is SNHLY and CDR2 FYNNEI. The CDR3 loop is CASIASGSSYNEQFF. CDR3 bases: TGTGCCAGCATTGCGAGCGGGAGCTCCTACAATGAGCAGTTCTTC.

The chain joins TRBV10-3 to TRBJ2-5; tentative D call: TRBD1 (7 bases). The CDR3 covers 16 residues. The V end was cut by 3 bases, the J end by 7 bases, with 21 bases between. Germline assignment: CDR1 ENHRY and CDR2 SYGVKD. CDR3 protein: CAISDPGQASAGTQYF. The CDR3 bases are TGTGCCATCAGTGATCCCGGACAGGCCTCAGCGGGGACCCAGTACTTC.

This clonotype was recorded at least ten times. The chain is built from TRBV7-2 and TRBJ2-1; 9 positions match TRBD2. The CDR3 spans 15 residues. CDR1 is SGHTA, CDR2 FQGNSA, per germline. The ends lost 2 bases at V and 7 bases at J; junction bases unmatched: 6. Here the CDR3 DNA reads TGTGCCAGCAGCTTATGGGCGGGGGGGGAAAATGAGCAGTTCTTC. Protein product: CASSLWAGGENEQFF.

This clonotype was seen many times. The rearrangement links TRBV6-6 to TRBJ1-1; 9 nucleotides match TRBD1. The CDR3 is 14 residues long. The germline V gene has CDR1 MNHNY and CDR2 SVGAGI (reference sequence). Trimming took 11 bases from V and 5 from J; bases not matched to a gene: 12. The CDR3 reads CAGSSGDRVTEAFF. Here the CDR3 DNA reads TGTGCCGGCTCGTCCGGGGACAGGGTGACTGAAGCTTTCTTT.

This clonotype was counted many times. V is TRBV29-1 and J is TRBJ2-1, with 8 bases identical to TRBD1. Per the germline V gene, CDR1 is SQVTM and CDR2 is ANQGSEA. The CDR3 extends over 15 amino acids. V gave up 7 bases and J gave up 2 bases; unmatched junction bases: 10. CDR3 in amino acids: CSARTGGSPYNEQFF. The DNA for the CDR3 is TGCAGCGCAAGAACAGGGGGTAGTCCCTACAATGAGCAGTTCTTC.

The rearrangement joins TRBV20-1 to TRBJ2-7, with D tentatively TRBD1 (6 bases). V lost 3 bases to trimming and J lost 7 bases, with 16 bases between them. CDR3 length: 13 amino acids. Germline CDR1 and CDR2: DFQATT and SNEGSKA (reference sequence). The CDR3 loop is CSASFGQIREQYF. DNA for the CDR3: TGCAGTGCTAGCTTCGGACAGATCCGAGAGCAGTACTTC.

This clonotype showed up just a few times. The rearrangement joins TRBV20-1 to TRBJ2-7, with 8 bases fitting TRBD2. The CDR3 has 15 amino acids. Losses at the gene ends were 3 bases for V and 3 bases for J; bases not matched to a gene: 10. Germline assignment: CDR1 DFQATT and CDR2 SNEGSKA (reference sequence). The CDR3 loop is CSASGRLAGLYEQYF. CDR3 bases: TGCAGTGCTAGTGGAAGGCTAGCGGGCCTCTACGAGCAGTACTTC.

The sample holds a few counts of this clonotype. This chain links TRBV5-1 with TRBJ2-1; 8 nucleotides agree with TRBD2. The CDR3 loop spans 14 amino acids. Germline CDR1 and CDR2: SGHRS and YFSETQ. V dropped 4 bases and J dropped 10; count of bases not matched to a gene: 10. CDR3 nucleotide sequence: TGCGCCAGCAGCCTCCAGCGGGGGCCGCGGGAGCAGTTCTTC. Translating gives CASSLQRGPREQFF. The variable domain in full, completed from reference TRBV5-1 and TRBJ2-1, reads KAGVTQTPRYLIKTRGQQVTLSCSPISGHRSVSWYQQTPGQGLQFLFEYFSETQRNKGNFPGRFSGRQFSNSRSEMNVSTLELGDSALYLCASSLQRGPREQFFGPGTRLTVL.